This passage covers 10 T cell receptor beta chains from one sample sequenced in a study of PD-1 blockade in classical Hodgkin lymphoma. Assay used: immunoSEQ multiplex PCR; TCRdb lists only in-frame clones, some missing. The sample holds around 23,000 clones, roughly 90% seen once. Stated time point: cycle 4 day 1 (C4D1), after more than five weeks of nivolumab. All patients experienced relapse after autologous stem cell transplantation, and brentuximab vedotin exposure was variable. The sequencing used peripheral blood mononuclear cells (PBMCs), collected before the fourth cycle of nivolumab. The receptors originated from a human donor with classical Hodgkin lymphoma.

This clone was picked up one time. The rearrangement links TRBV6-7 to TRBJ2-3; perhaps TRBD1 as D (6 bases). Being an ORF, TRBV6-7 has a function that is uncertain. Deletions cut 0 bases from V and 4 bases from J, with 17 bases between. The CDR3 has 17 amino acids. The CDR3 protein is CASSYSELLGAPDTQYF. The CDR3 DNA is TGTGCCAGCAGTTACTCCGAGCTTCTGGGGGCGCCAGATACGCAGTATTTT.

V usage is TRBV7-8 and J usage is TRBJ1-1; D gene ambiguous. Trimming removed 8 bases from V and 5 bases from J, with 9 bases in between. Germline values: CDR1 SGHVS, CDR2 FQNEAQ. The CDR3 runs to 11 residues. In DNA, the CDR3 is TGTGCCAGCTCTCCTACGACTGAAGCTTTCTTT. This translates into CASSPTTEAFF.

In this sample, this clone turned up once. In nucleotides, the CDR3 is TGTGCCAGCAGGTTCCAAGGGGGCACTGAAGCTTTCTTT. Encoded protein: CASRFQGGTEAFF. The chain recombines TRBV27 with TRBJ1-1; D is perhaps TRBD1 (6 bases). Germline loops: CDR1 MNHEY, CDR2 SMNVEV (reference sequence). The V gene lost 6 bases and the J gene lost 4 bases, with 12 bases spanning the gap. The CDR3 is 13 amino acids.

V and J are TRBV5-1 and TRBJ2-7; 10 bases agree with TRBD1. CDR3 size: 16 residues. CDR1 is SGHRS and CDR2 is YFSETQ in the germline V gene. Germline trimming cut 4 bases from V and 3 bases from J; bases unmatched to any gene: 10. CDR3 sequence reads: CASSEFWDRGFYEQYF. As DNA, the CDR3 is TGCGCCAGCAGCGAATTTTGGGACAGGGGCTTCTACGAGCAGTACTTC.

This chain uses TRBV27 with TRBJ2-3; unclear D gene. With 5 bases removed from V and 0 bases from J, the gap between germline ends came to 15 bases. The V gene's germline CDR1 is MNHEY and CDR2 SMNVEV (reference sequence). The CDR3 is 16 residues long. Here the CDR3 reads CASSRAPPSSTDTQYF. CDR3 bases: TGTGCCAGCAGTCGCGCACCCCCCTCTAGCACAGATACGCAGTATTTT.

The chain carries TRBV7-9 and TRBJ1-1, with D possibly TRBD1 on 6 matching bases. Germline loops: CDR1 SEHNR, CDR2 FQNEAQ (reference sequence). This CDR3 is built from 18 residues. Trimming pared 5 bases from V and 0 bases from J, leaving 22 bases between. The CDR3, as DNA: TGTGCCAGCAGCAGACGGGGGGGCTTATCGAAAATGAACACTGAAGCTTTCTTT. This translates into CASSRRGGLSKMNTEAFF.

The chain recombines TRBV2 with TRBJ2-2; possible D gene TRBD2, 6 bases. Trimming left V 4 bases short and J 4 bases short, with 10 bases between. CDR3 length: 14 amino acids. The germline gives CDR1 SNHLY, CDR2 FYNNEI. The CDR3 region is CASSGGLFTGELFF. The CDR3 DNA reads TGTGCCAGCAGTGGGGGACTCTTCACCGGGGAGCTGTTTTTT. The variable domain in full, completed from reference TRBV2 and TRBJ2-2, reads EPEVTQTPSHQVTQMGQEVILRCVPISNHLYFYWYRQILGQKVEFLVSFYNNEISEKSEIFDDQFSVERPDGSNFTLKIRSTKLEDSAMYFCASSGGLFTGELFFGEGSRLTVL.

The CDR3 nucleotides read TGTGCCAGCAGCCCCCCCTCTCGAGGTCACACTGAAGCTTTCTTT. Residues: CASSPPSRGHTEAFF. The chain joins TRBV7-9 to TRBJ1-1; D remains ambiguous. The germline V gene has CDR1 SEHNR and CDR2 FQNEAQ (reference sequence). This CDR3 comprises 15 residues. With 5 bases removed from V and 3 bases from J, the gap between germline ends came to 16 bases.

V gene TRBV5-4 combines with J gene TRBJ2-3; possibly TRBD2 for D (6 bases). There are 16 residues in the CDR3. The germline V gene has CDR1 SGHNT and CDR2 YYREEE (reference sequence). Trimming shortened V by 1 base and J by 2 bases, and 14 bases separated the two germline ends. The chain's CDR3 is CASSLPTSYSTDTQYF. The CDR3 DNA follows: TGTGCCAGCAGCTTGCCGACTAGTTATTCCACAGATACGCAGTATTTT. The variable domain in full, completed from reference TRBV5-4 and TRBJ2-3, reads ETGVTQSPTHLIKTRGQQVTLRCSSQSGHNTVSWYQQALGQGPQFIFQYYREEENGRGNFPPRFSGLQFPNYSSELNVNALELDDSALYLCASSLPTSYSTDTQYFGPGTRLTVL.

This clone has only a few counts. The V and J genes are TRBV5-6 and TRBJ2-7, with a tentative D call TRBD2 (6 bases). The germline V and J ends were trimmed by 3 bases and 2 bases, with 15 bases remaining between them. The CDR3 contains 15 residues. From germline, CDR1 is SGHDT and CDR2 YYEEEE. CDR3 loop: CASSYGRGLPYEQYF. CDR3 coding DNA: TGTGCCAGCAGCTATGGGCGGGGACTCCCCTACGAGCAGTACTTC. Using reference TRBV5-6 and TRBJ2-7 for the parts outside the CDR3, the full variable domain is DAGVTQSPTHLIKTRGQQVTLRCSPKSGHDTVSWYQQALGQGPQFIFQYYEEEERQRGNFPDRFSGHQFPNYSSELNVNALLLGDSALYLCASSYGRGLPYEQYFGPGTRLTVT.